This record covers a single T cell receptor (beta chain). The ends were cut back, 2 bases at V and 5 bases at J, with 22 bases in the middle. Germline V lookup: CDR1 MNHEY, CDR2 SMNVEV (reference sequence). The length of the CDR3 is 17 residues. Clones were read by immunoSEQ multiplex PCR, and TCRdb kept only the in-frame ones, dropping some. The repertoire holds 50,000 to 75,000 clones, with 91% as singletons. These data belong to a study of T cell changes during pregnancy in multiple sclerosis. The chain uses TRBV27 and TRBJ2-7; a weak D match, TRBD1 (6 bases). The receptor was derived from a female donor in good health, enrolled as a control in a pregnancy study. This specimen consisted of peripheral blood, obtained after pregnancy. The CDR3 here is CASSLKNRVTHLHEQYF. The CDR3 coding sequence is TGTGCCAGCAGTTTAAAAAACAGGGTAACGCATCTCCACGAGCAGTACTTC.